This TCR beta chain was retrieved from a study of OX40 agonist ivuxolimab in advanced cancers. The repertoire was sequenced with immunoSEQ multiplex PCR; TCRdb's copy has only in-frame clones and lacks some. Here the sample spans approximately 23,000 clones, 65% to 90% being singletons. The germline V gene has CDR1 MGHRA and CDR2 YSYEKL. The CDR3 has 13 amino acids. V lost 3 bases to trimming and J lost 6 bases; unmatched junction nucleotides: 4. Sequenced material: CD4+ or CD8+ T cells sorted from blood, taken in a trial of the OX40 agonist ivuxolimab. This receptor was taken from an adult with an advanced solid tumor such as melanoma, head and neck, liver or kidney cancer. The chain recombines TRBV4-1 with TRBJ1-2, with 7 bases lining up with TRBD1. The CDR3 region is CASSHGQVNGYTF. CDR3 nucleotide sequence: TGCGCCAGCAGCCACGGACAGGTGAATGGCTACACCTTC.